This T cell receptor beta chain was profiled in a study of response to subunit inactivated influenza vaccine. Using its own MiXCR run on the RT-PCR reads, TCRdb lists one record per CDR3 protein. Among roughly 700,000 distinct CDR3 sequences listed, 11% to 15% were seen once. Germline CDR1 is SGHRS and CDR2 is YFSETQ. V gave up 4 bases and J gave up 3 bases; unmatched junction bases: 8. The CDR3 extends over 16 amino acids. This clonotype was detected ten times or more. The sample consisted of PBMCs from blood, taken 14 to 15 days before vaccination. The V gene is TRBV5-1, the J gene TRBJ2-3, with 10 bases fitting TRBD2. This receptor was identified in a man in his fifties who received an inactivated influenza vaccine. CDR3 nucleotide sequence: TGCGCCAGCAGCGTCAGCGGGGGGGCGACGACAGATACGCAGTATTTT. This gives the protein CASSVSGGATTDTQYF.